The source of this T cell receptor (beta chain) is a study of cytomegalovirus exposure and HLA in healthy donors. The table came from immunoSEQ multiplex PCR; TCRdb's copy has only in-frame clones and leaves some out. The data show about 260,000 clones, about 90% seen once. The CDR3 spans 14 residues. Trimming cost V 3 bases and J 5 bases; bases outside gene matches: 7. From germline, CDR1 is GTSNPN and CDR2 SVGIG (reference sequence). The clonotype originates from a woman aged 25 to 39 in good health and CMV-seronegative. The sample taken for sequencing was PBMCs. J is TRBJ1-5 and V is TRBV30, with 7 bases matching TRBD1. The CDR3 sequence: CAWSRDSLDQPQHF. The CDR3 DNA is TGTGCCTGGAGCCGGGACAGCTTAGATCAGCCCCAGCATTTT.